A single sample is the source of the 11 T cell receptor beta chains below, sequenced in a study of blood T cell repertoires in COVID-19. Sequenced by immunoSEQ multiplex PCR; TCRdb stores in-frame clones only, minus some. The table records 200,000 to 250,000 clones, roughly 88% of them present only once. The sample comprised peripheral blood. These receptors were collected from a man aged 30 to 39 who had recovered from COVID-19.

V is TRBV30 and J is TRBJ2-2; TRBD1 is a possible D gene (5 bases). The V and J ends lost 6 bases and 0 bases respectively, with 17 bases between them. This CDR3 spans 16 amino acids. Per the germline V gene, CDR1 is GTSNPN and CDR2 is SVGIG (reference sequence). CDR3 loop: CACQGREVANTGELFF. CDR3 sequence (DNA): TGTGCCTGTCAGGGCAGGGAAGTCGCGAACACCGGGGAGCTGTTTTTT.

The chain has TRBV29-1 and TRBJ1-1, with 9 bases matching TRBD1. After removal of 6 bases from V and 0 bases from J, the junction contained 2 bases not matched to a gene. Germline V CDR1 and CDR2: SQVTM, ANQGSEA. CDR3 length: 13 residues. This CDR3 reads CSVQGALNTEAFF. The CDR3, as DNA: TGCAGCGTACAGGGGGCCCTGAACACTGAAGCTTTCTTT.

This chain joins TRBV5-4 and TRBJ2-1; TRBD1 matches 9 bases. Unmatched junction bases numbered 5, after V lost 1 base and J lost 3 bases. Germline V gene sequence: CDR1 SGHNT, CDR2 YYREEE (reference sequence). The CDR3 contains 16 residues. The CDR3 reads CASSLLGQGVYNEQFF. The CDR3 bases are TGTGCCAGCAGCTTGTTGGGACAGGGTGTCTACAATGAGCAGTTCTTC.

J is TRBJ1-2 and V is TRBV10-3; 12 bases fit TRBD1. The trim removed 3 bases at V and 5 bases at J, leaving 7 bases unmatched. From germline, CDR1 is ENHRY and CDR2 SYGVKD. The CDR3 has 16 amino acids. CDR3 nucleotides: TGTGCCATCAGTGATTCCGGGACAGGGGGCAAGTATGGCTACACCTTC. Translation gives CAISDSGTGGKYGYTF.

CDR3 sequence reads: CASSLMGSGGIYEQYF. The CDR3 DNA follows: TGTGCCAGCAGCTTAATGGGTAGCGGGGGTATCTACGAGCAGTACTTC. This sequence joins TRBV11-2 and TRBJ2-7; 9 bases align to TRBD2. The V and J ends lost 2 bases and 3 bases, in that order; junction bases with no gene match: 8. This CDR3 comprises 16 residues. Germline values: CDR1 SGHAT, CDR2 FQNNGV.

This clone has more than one count but fewer than ten. This chain uses TRBV4-2 with TRBJ1-4; D gene unclear. The CDR3 is 15 residues long. Trimming shortened V by 5 bases and J by 4 bases, and 14 bases separated the two germline ends. CDR1 is LGHNA, CDR2 YNFKEQ, per germline. DNA of the CDR3: TGTGCCAGCAGCAAAAGTCCTATTGGTAATGAAAAACTGTTTTTT. It yields the protein CASSKSPIGNEKLFF.

V is TRBV12-3 or TRBV12-4 and J is TRBJ1-2; D possibly corresponds to TRBD1 (6 bases). Trimming removed 5 bases from V and 4 bases from J, with 11 bases in between. CDR3 length equals 13 residues. The CDR3 protein is CASSRTDSYGYTF. DNA of the CDR3: TGTGCCAGCAGTCGGACAGATTCCTATGGCTACACCTTC.

The CDR3 loop reads CASSLWADPQNTEAFF. CDR3 DNA: TGTGCCAGCAGTTTATGGGCAGATCCACAGAACACTGAAGCTTTCTTT. The chain links TRBV27 to TRBJ1-1; no firm D call. V lost 1 base, J lost 1 base, and 13 bases lay in between. Per germline, CDR1 MNHEY and CDR2 SMNVEV (reference sequence). The length of the CDR3 is 16 residues.

The gene calls are TRBV3-1 (or the pseudogene TRBV3-2) and TRBJ1-6; D call uncertain. The V and J ends lost 2 bases and 0 bases respectively, with 8 bases between them. Germline V gene sequence: CDR1 LGHDT, CDR2 YNNKEL (reference sequence). The CDR3 length is 16 residues. This CDR3 reads CASSQLSGSYNSPLHF. The DNA for the CDR3 is TGTGCCAGCAGCCAATTATCGGGCTCCTATAATTCACCCCTCCACTTT.

The rearrangement links TRBV27 to TRBJ2-3; tentative D call: TRBD2 (6 bases). Germline CDR1 and CDR2: MNHEY and SMNVEV (reference sequence). This CDR3 spans 12 amino acids. V was shortened by 3 bases and J by 5 bases, with 6 bases between the two germline ends. Written as DNA, the CDR3 is TGTGCCAGCAGTTTCGGGGGAGATACGCAGTATTTT. Protein: CASSFGGDTQYF.

The chain is built from TRBV3-1 (or the pseudogene TRBV3-2) and TRBJ2-5, with 10 bases fitting TRBD1. This CDR3 has 15 residues. The V gene's germline CDR1 is LGHDT and CDR2 YNNKEL (reference sequence). The J segment lost 5 bases and the V segment lost 0 bases, leaving 3 bases of the junction unmatched. CDR3 sequence (DNA): TGTGCCAGCAGCCAAGAGACAGGGGGCGCGGAGACCCAGTACTTC. This translates into CASSQETGGAETQYF.